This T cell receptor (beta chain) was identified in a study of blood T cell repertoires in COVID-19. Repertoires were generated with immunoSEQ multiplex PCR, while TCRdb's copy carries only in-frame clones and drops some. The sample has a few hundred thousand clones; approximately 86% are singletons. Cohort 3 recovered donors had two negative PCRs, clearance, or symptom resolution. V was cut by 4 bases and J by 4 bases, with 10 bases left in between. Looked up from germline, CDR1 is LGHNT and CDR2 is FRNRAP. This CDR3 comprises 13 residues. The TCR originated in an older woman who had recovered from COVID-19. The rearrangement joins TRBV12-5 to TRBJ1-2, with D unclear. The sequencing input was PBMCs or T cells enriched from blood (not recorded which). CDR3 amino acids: CASGSPHTYGYTF. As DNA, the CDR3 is TGTGCTAGTGGTTCCCCGCACACCTATGGCTACACCTTC.